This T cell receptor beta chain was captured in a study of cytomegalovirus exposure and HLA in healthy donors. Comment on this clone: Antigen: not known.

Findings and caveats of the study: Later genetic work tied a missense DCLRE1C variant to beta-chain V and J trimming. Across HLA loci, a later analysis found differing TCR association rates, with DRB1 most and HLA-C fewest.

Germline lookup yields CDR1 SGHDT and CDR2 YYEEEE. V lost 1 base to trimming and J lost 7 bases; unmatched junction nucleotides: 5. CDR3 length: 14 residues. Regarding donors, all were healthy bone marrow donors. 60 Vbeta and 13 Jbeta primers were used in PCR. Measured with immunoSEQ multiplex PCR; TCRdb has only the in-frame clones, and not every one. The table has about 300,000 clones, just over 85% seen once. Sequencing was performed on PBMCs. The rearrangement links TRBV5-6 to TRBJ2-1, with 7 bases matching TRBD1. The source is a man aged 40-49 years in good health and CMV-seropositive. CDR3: CASSLFTGVNEQFF. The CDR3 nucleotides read TGTGCCAGCAGCTTGTTCACAGGGGTGAATGAGCAGTTCTTC.